The 19 T cell receptor beta chains in this list originate from one sample, sequenced in a study of OX40 agonist ivuxolimab in advanced cancers. Measured with immunoSEQ multiplex PCR; TCRdb has only the in-frame clones, and not every one. The data contain approximately 58,000 clones, 70% to 80% of them singletons. The sample consisted of CD4+ or CD8+ T cells sorted from blood, taken in a trial of the OX40 agonist ivuxolimab. These receptors were obtained from an adult with an advanced solid tumor such as melanoma, head and neck, liver or kidney cancer.

The chain is built from TRBV27 and TRBJ2-2, with 8 bases aligning to TRBD2. V trimming: 10 bases; J trimming: 6 bases; junction bases outside the gene matches: 7. Germline CDR1 MNHEY, CDR2 SMNVEV (reference sequence). CDR3 length equals 13 residues. CDR3: CATTSRGAGELFF. The CDR3 DNA reads TGTGCCACGACGTCGCGGGGGGCCGGGGAGCTGTTTTTT.

The V call is TRBV11-2, the J call TRBJ2-2; possibly TRBD2 for D (5 bases). V was cut by 0 bases and J by 5 bases, with 7 bases left in between. Germline V gene data show CDR1 as SGHAT and CDR2 as FQNNGV. The CDR3 totals 14 residues. The CDR3 sequence: CASSLDRGTGELFF. As DNA, the CDR3 is TGTGCCAGCAGCTTAGATCGGGGTACCGGGGAGCTGTTTTTT.

CDR3 residues: CASRTGSSSGNTIYF. CDR3 DNA sequence: TGTGCCAGCAGGACAGGGTCTAGCTCTGGAAACACCATATATTTT. V usage is TRBV6-5 and J usage is TRBJ1-3, with TRBD1 identical over 7 bases. The length of the CDR3 is 15 residues. Germline loops: CDR1 MNHEY, CDR2 SVGAGI. V gave up 6 bases and J gave up 0 bases; unmatched junction bases: 5.

The chain employs TRBV28 and TRBJ1-2; D is undetermined. Deletions cut 5 bases from V and 4 bases from J, with 17 bases between. CDR1 MDHEN and CDR2 SYDVKM come from the germline V gene. CDR3 size: 15 residues. The chain's CDR3 is CASSIDGTWGYGYTF. Here the CDR3 DNA reads TGTGCCAGCAGTATTGACGGAACCTGGGGCTATGGCTACACCTTC.

The chain employs TRBV4-1 and TRBJ2-1; 8 bases line up with TRBD1. V lost 0 bases to trimming and J lost 3 bases; unmatched junction nucleotides: 1. Germline V lookup: CDR1 MGHRA, CDR2 YSYEKL. The length of the CDR3 is 15 residues. CDR3: CASSQDGTGYNEQFF. The CDR3 DNA reads as TGCGCCAGCAGCCAAGACGGGACAGGCTACAATGAGCAGTTCTTC.

The chain carries TRBV19 and TRBJ2-3; the match to TRBD1 covers 7 bases. Trimming removed 7 bases from V and 4 bases from J; junction bases left unmatched: 11. Germline V gene sequence: CDR1 LNHDA, CDR2 SQIVND (reference sequence). The CDR3 loop spans 15 amino acids. The chain's CDR3 is CASITILTGADTQYF. The CDR3 nucleotides are TGTGCCAGTATTACTATTTTAACAGGGGCAGATACGCAGTATTTT.

This clone was found once. The rearrangement uses TRBV30 and TRBJ1-3; no firm D call. The CDR3 has 13 amino acids. Trimming shortened V by 0 bases and J by 5 bases, and 8 bases separated the two germline ends. Germline assignment: CDR1 GTSNPN and CDR2 SVGIG (reference sequence). CDR3 nucleotides: TGTGCCTGGAGTGTACAGCTACGAAACACCATATATTTT. Protein: CAWSVQLRNTIYF. Complete variable domain (other parts from reference TRBV30 and TRBJ1-3): SQTIHQWPATLVQPVGSPLSLECTVEGTSNPNLYWYRQAAGRGLQLLFYSVGIGQISSEVPQNLSASRPQDRQFILSSKKLLLSDSGFYLCAWSVQLRNTIYFGEGSWLTVV.

The chain carries TRBV2 and TRBJ2-1; D is perhaps TRBD2 (6 bases). Germline CDR1 SNHLY, CDR2 FYNNEI. The CDR3 is 15 amino acids. V lost 6 bases and J lost 0, with 12 bases in between. The CDR3, as DNA: TGTGCCAGCAGGAAGGACTACCCCTCCTACAATGAGCAGTTCTTC. It yields the protein CASRKDYPSYNEQFF.

Points on this clone: The same CDR3 arises from other DNA sequences in this sample as well. V usage is TRBV2 and J usage is TRBJ2-7; TRBD2 might be the D (6 bases). In germline, CDR1 is SNHLY, CDR2 FYNNEI. The germline V and J ends were trimmed by 2 bases and 4 bases, with 12 bases remaining between them. The length of the CDR3 is 14 residues. CDR3 residues: CASSELMGGYEQYF. The CDR3 DNA is TGTGCCAGCAGTGAATTGATGGGGGGTTACGAGCAGTACTTC.

V and J are TRBV7-2 and TRBJ2-5, with 8 bases that match TRBD2. The CDR3 length is 16 residues. The junction had 12 bases not matched to a gene; V was cut back by 5 bases and J by 4 bases. The germline V gene encodes CDR1 SGHTA and CDR2 FQGNSA. The CDR3 DNA is TGTGCCAGCAGCCCGCTGCAGCGGGGGACGGGAGAGACCCAGTACTTC. Encoded protein: CASSPLQRGTGETQYF.

The genes are TRBV6-1 and TRBJ2-3, with D perhaps matching TRBD1 (6 bases). The germline CDR1 and CDR2 sequences are MNHNS and SASEGT. The CDR3 contains 15 residues. The V and J ends lost 4 bases and 4 bases respectively, with 15 bases between them. The CDR3 region is CASSAGDTRSDTQYF. The CDR3 coding sequence is TGTGCCAGCAGTGCCGGGGACACCCGGTCAGATACGCAGTATTTT.

The chain links TRBV5-5 to TRBJ2-5, with 8 bases identical to TRBD1. V dropped 4 bases and J dropped 0; count of bases not matched to a gene: 5. The CDR3 consists of 15 residues. Per the germline V gene, CDR1 is SGHKS and CDR2 is YYEKEE (reference sequence). As DNA, the CDR3 is TGTGCCAGCAGCGAGCGACAGGGGTACCAAGAGACCCAGTACTTC. This gives the protein CASSERQGYQETQYF.

V gene TRBV14 combines with J gene TRBJ2-3; D assignment may be TRBD1 or TRBD2 (5 bases each). The CDR3 is 13 residues long. Trimming pared 4 bases from V and 11 bases from J, leaving 16 bases between. Per the germline V gene, CDR1 is SGHDN and CDR2 is FVKESK. The CDR3 spells CASSPGTDTKQYF. The CDR3 coding sequence is TGTGCCAGCAGCCCAGGGACGGACACAAAGCAGTATTTT.

The genes are TRBV15 and TRBJ2-1; the match to TRBD1 covers 8 bases. V lost 4 bases and J lost 4; bases outside the gene matches: 9. The CDR3 loop spans 16 amino acids. Germline V gene lookup returns CDR1 LNHNV and CDR2 YYDKDF (reference sequence). In DNA form, the CDR3 reads TGTGCCACCAGCAATAACCGGGACAGGCCTTACAATGAGCAGTTCTTC. This gives the protein CATSNNRDRPYNEQFF. Using reference TRBV15 and TRBJ2-1 for the parts outside the CDR3, the full variable domain is DAMVIQNPRYQVTQFGKPVTLSCSQTLNHNVMYWYQQKSSQAPKLLFHYYDKDFNNEADTPDNFQSRRPNTSFCFLDIRSPGLGDTAMYLCATSNNRDRPYNEQFFGPGTRLTVL.

The chain combines TRBV19 with TRBJ1-1; no clear D. Germline V lookup: CDR1 LNHDA, CDR2 SQIVND (reference sequence). The V end was cut by 6 bases, the J end by 6 bases, with 14 bases between. CDR3 length equals 13 residues. The CDR3 here is CASSPRREAEAFF. The CDR3, as DNA: TGTGCCAGTAGCCCGAGACGGGAGGCTGAAGCTTTCTTT.

The gene calls are TRBV18 and TRBJ1-2; 7 bases agree with TRBD1. Trimming cost V 3 bases and J 4 bases; bases outside gene matches: 11. This CDR3 is 16 amino acids long. CDR1 and CDR2 from the germline V gene are KGHSH and LQKENI. The CDR3 nucleotides are TGTGCCAGCTCACCGGACACGGACAGGCAAGGCTATGGCTACACCTTC. Its translation: CASSPDTDRQGYGYTF.

This rearrangement joins TRBV5-4 to TRBJ2-2; 7 nucleotides align to TRBD2. Per germline, CDR1 SGHNT and CDR2 YYREEE (reference sequence). There are 15 residues in the CDR3. Trimming cost V 4 bases and J 6 bases; bases outside gene matches: 9. CDR3 protein: CASSMGGTRPGELFF. As DNA, the CDR3 is TGTGCCAGCAGCATGGGGGGGACCCGCCCCGGGGAGCTGTTTTTT.

This chain links TRBV7-9 with TRBJ1-4; D gene uncertain. CDR3 length: 14 residues. Germline V CDR1 and CDR2: SEHNR, FQNEAQ (reference sequence). Between the trimmed V and J ends, which lost 4 bases and 0 bases, there was a span of 6 bases. CDR3 amino acids: CASSSFSTNEKLFF. As DNA, the CDR3 is TGTGCCAGCAGCTCCTTTTCAACTAATGAAAAACTGTTTTTT.

The chain employs TRBV18 and TRBJ2-1, with 9 positions matching TRBD1. V lost 1 base to trimming and J lost 6 bases; unmatched junction nucleotides: 7. CDR3 length: 16 residues. Germline CDR1 is KGHSH and CDR2 is LQKENI. The CDR3 loop is CASSPRTGALGNEQFF. CDR3 DNA sequence: TGTGCCAGCTCACCACGGACAGGGGCGCTAGGCAATGAGCAGTTCTTC.